One and the same sample provided the 20 T cell receptor beta chains below, sequenced in a study of a mutant IDH1 vaccine in newly diagnosed glioma. Assay used: immunoSEQ multiplex PCR; TCRdb lists only in-frame clones, some missing. The table lists 88,000 or so clones, 85% of them singletons. Sample time point: week 23, last vaccination. It was 300 ug of mutant IDH1 20-mer peptide that made up each vaccine dose, given with topical imiquimod. The antigens for these receptors are not known. This material consisted of PBMCs, taken from a glioma patient whose treatment included an IDH1 peptide vaccine. The receptor set was obtained from a man younger than 40 with glioma. Some clones in this sample may be carry-over from other donors' samples.

The rearrangement joins TRBV9 to TRBJ2-5; D perhaps matches TRBD2 (6 bases). The closer fit of TRBJ2-7 to the DNA end suggests the J call may be wrong. CDR3 length equals 14 residues. Germline V gene sequence: CDR1 SGDLS, CDR2 YYNGEE. DNA of the CDR3: TGTGCCAGCAGCAGAGGCGGGAACTCCTACGAGCAGTACTTC. Translation gives CASSRGGNSYEQYF.

The chain carries TRBV5-1 and TRBJ1-1; D remains unclear. Germline CDR1 reads SGHRS; CDR2 reads YFSETQ. The CDR3 loop spans 15 amino acids. V lost 7 bases to trimming and J lost 3 bases, with 19 bases between them. As DNA, the CDR3 is TGCGCCAGCTACGACGCTCCTGCTGGGGACACTGAAGCTTTCTTT. Its translation is CASYDAPAGDTEAFF.

The V gene is TRBV30, the J gene TRBJ1-2; 9 nucleotides align to TRBD1. The CDR3 contains 12 residues. Germline V gene data show CDR1 as GTSNPN and CDR2 as SVGIG (reference sequence). Trimming took 4 bases from V and 8 from J; bases not matched to a gene: 5. The CDR3 sequence: CAWITGGKGYTF. For the CDR3, the DNA is TGTGCCTGGATCACAGGGGGCAAAGGCTACACCTTC.

This chain connects TRBV12-5 to TRBJ2-6; the D call may be TRBD1 or TRBD2 (6 bases each). This CDR3 has 16 residues. Trimming left V 1 base short and J 2 bases short, with 9 bases between. Germline V CDR1 and CDR2: LGHNT, FRNRAP. CDR3 protein: CASGLEGGAGANVLTF. The DNA of the CDR3 is TGTGCTAGTGGTTTGGAGGGGGGAGCTGGGGCCAACGTCCTGACTTTC.

Only one count was recorded for this clone. The chain uses TRBV19 and TRBJ2-2; 7 bases match TRBD1. This CDR3 has 17 amino acids. The V gene end was trimmed by 8 bases and the J gene end by 0 bases; junction bases not matched to a gene: 12. Germline V gene sequence: CDR1 LNHDA, CDR2 SQIVND (reference sequence). CDR3: CASGPRRDSPNTGELFF. In nucleotides, the CDR3 is TGTGCCAGTGGTCCGCGCCGGGACAGCCCGAACACCGGGGAGCTGTTTTTT.

This chain uses TRBV28 with TRBJ2-2; D not resolved. Trimming took off 6 bases at V and 1 base at J, with 9 bases between the two ends. The CDR3 sequence is 14 residues long. Germline values: CDR1 MDHEN, CDR2 SYDVKM. CDR3 sequence (DNA): TGTGCCAGCAGCACTGACGGGAACACCGGGGAGCTGTTTTTT. Protein sequence: CASSTDGNTGELFF.

CDR3 amino acids: CASSFPSGGISTDTQYF. The CDR3 coding sequence is TGTGCCAGCAGCTTCCCTAGCGGGGGCATTAGCACAGATACGCAGTATTTT. The chain employs TRBV7-2 and TRBJ2-3, with TRBD2 matching 10 bases. V lost 3 bases and J lost 0; bases outside the gene matches: 6. The germline gives CDR1 SGHTA, CDR2 FQGNSA. There are 17 residues in the CDR3.

The chain links TRBV7-2 to TRBJ2-7; 7 bases are a match to TRBD1. V shed 4 bases and J 4 bases; nucleotides not matched to a gene: 10. CDR1 is SGHTA, CDR2 FQGNSA, per germline. The CDR3 spans 15 residues. CDR3 sequence (DNA): TGTGCCAGCAGCTCATACCCTGGGACAGTTTACGAGCAGTACTTC. Protein: CASSSYPGTVYEQYF. The full variable domain, in which reference TRBV7-2 and TRBJ2-7 provide the parts outside the CDR3, is GAGVSQSPSNKVTEKGKDVELRCDPISGHTALYWYRQSLGQGLEFLIYFQGNSAPDKSGLPSDRFSAERTGGSVSTLTIQRTQQEDSAVYLCASSSYPGTVYEQYFGPGTRLTVT.

This sequence joins TRBV9 and TRBJ2-1; D is possibly TRBD1 or TRBD2 (6 bases each). The ends were cut back, 0 bases at V and 10 bases at J, with 20 bases in the middle. Germline CDR1 and CDR2: SGDLS and YYNGEE. The length of the CDR3 is 16 residues. DNA for the CDR3: TGTGCCAGCAGCGTAGCTGGGACTCCCGGGGGCCGAGAGCAGTTCTTC. This gives the protein CASSVAGTPGGREQFF.

This chain links TRBV5-5 with TRBJ2-7; D is uncertain. The CDR3 is 15 amino acids. CDR1 is SGHKS, CDR2 YYEKEE, per germline (reference sequence). V shed 2 bases and J shed 0 bases, with 12 bases lying between them. CDR3 region: CASSFGPAHSYEQYF. DNA of the CDR3: TGTGCCAGCAGCTTCGGACCAGCGCACTCCTACGAGCAGTACTTC.

The CDR3 region is CASSLVLAGGYEQYF. The CDR3 DNA follows: TGTGCCAGCAGCTTAGTACTAGCGGGAGGGTACGAGCAGTACTTC. V gene TRBV7-8 combines with J gene TRBJ2-7; 13 bases agree with TRBD2. The length of the CDR3 is 15 residues. The ends lost 1 base at V and 4 bases at J; junction bases unmatched: 1. Per the germline V gene, CDR1 is SGHVS and CDR2 is FQNEAQ.

The chain couples TRBV5-1 to TRBJ2-7, with 8 bases fitting TRBD2. The CDR3 sequence is 15 residues long. Germline V CDR1 and CDR2: SGHRS, YFSETQ. The ends lost 4 bases at V and 0 bases at J; junction bases unmatched: 6. The CDR3, as DNA: TGCGCCAGCAGCGAAAGCGGGGGCCGCTCCTACGAGCAGTACTTC. It translates to CASSESGGRSYEQYF.

The CDR3 loop reads CASSDLSKTSGRPGDTQYF. The CDR3 nucleotides are TGTGCCAGCAGCGACCTATCAAAGACTAGCGGGAGGCCAGGGGATACGCAGTATTTT. The V and J genes are TRBV7-9 and TRBJ2-3; 13 nucleotides align to TRBD2. With 5 bases clipped from V and 6 bases from J, the junction kept 17 bases outside the gene matches. This CDR3 contains 19 residues. Germline CDR1 SEHNR, CDR2 FQNEAQ (reference sequence).

This rearrangement joins TRBV10-3 to TRBJ2-6; maybe TRBD2 (6 bases). Germline CDR1 and CDR2: ENHRY and SYGVKD. V lost 3 bases, J lost 1 base, and 13 bases lay in between. CDR3 length: 17 residues. In DNA, the CDR3 is TGTGCCATCAGTGACACTGGGCGGGGATCTGGGGCCAACGTCCTGACTTTC. Amino acid sequence: CAISDTGRGSGANVLTF.

The V call is TRBV6-5, the J call TRBJ2-2; D is uncertain. The CDR3 sequence is 13 residues long. Germline V lookup: CDR1 MNHEY, CDR2 SVGAGI. V shed 2 bases and J shed 7 bases, with 8 bases lying between them. In DNA form, the CDR3 reads TGTGCCAGCAGTTACCCCGAGTTCGGGGAGCTGTTTTTT. It specifies CASSYPEFGELFF.

A remark on this clone: The junction differs from germline at one of its ends, possibly a read error. The rearrangement uses TRBV2 and TRBJ1-2; TRBD1 matches 10 bases. CDR1 is SNHLY, CDR2 FYNNEI, per germline. CDR3 size: 12 residues. The CDR3 loop reads CASSQDRGEHSF. The CDR3 nucleotides read TGTGCCAGCAGCCAGGACAGGGGGGAACATTCATTC.

The chain links TRBV30 to TRBJ1-2, with D perhaps TRBD1 (5 bases). CDR1 and CDR2 (germline): GTSNPN, SVGIG (reference sequence). Trimming left V 3 bases short and J 0 bases short, with 17 bases between. This CDR3 region has 16 residues. DNA for the CDR3: TGTGCCTGGAGGCCTCGCCGGGCAGGGCCTAACTATGGCTACACCTTC. Translating gives CAWRPRRAGPNYGYTF.

The gene calls are TRBV7-9 and TRBJ1-2; D remains ambiguous. Between the trimmed V and J ends, which lost 4 bases and 4 bases, there was a span of 19 bases. Germline values: CDR1 SEHNR, CDR2 FQNEAQ (reference sequence). CDR3 length: 16 residues. CDR3 in amino acids: CASSSRWAIPLYGYTF. The CDR3 DNA is TGTGCCAGCAGCTCCAGGTGGGCCATACCCCTCTATGGCTACACCTTC.

This clone has more than one count but fewer than ten. The rearrangement uses TRBV2 and TRBJ1-3; 7 positions agree with TRBD1. V shed 8 bases and J 2 bases; nucleotides not matched to a gene: 3. Germline assignment: CDR1 SNHLY and CDR2 FYNNEI. The CDR3 has 13 amino acids. Here the CDR3 reads CASGGTAGNTIYF. The CDR3 DNA is TGTGCCAGCGGGGGGACAGCTGGAAACACCATATATTTT.

The J gene is TRBJ1-1, the V gene TRBV27; possible D gene TRBD1, 5 bases. V lost 0 bases and J 4 bases, leaving 9 bases between the germline ends. The CDR3 length is 14 residues. Germline CDR1 and CDR2: MNHEY and SMNVEV (reference sequence). CDR3 in amino acids: CASSLSGGRTEAFF. The CDR3 bases are TGTGCCAGCAGTTTATCCGGGGGACGCACTGAAGCTTTCTTT.